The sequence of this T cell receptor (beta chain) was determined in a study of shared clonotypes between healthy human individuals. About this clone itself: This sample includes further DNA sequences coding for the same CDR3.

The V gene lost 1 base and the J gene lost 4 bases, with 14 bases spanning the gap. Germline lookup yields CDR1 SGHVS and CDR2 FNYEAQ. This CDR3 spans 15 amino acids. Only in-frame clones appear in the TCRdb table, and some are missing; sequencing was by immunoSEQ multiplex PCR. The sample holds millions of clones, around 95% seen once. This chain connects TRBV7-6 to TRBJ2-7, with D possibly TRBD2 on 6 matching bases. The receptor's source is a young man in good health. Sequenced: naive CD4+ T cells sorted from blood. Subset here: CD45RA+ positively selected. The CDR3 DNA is TGTGCCAGCAGCTTAGGGGGGACTGGTATATACGAGCAGTACTTC. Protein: CASSLGGTGIYEQYF.